Each of the 10 T cell receptor beta chains below was sequenced from the same sample in a study of radiotherapy plus CTLA-4 blockade in lung cancer. Some clones are missing from TCRdb's copy, which holds only in-frame ones; the method was immunoSEQ multiplex PCR. The sample has around 70,000 clones, approximately 83% seen once. The specimen comprised peripheral blood, sampled from a patient treated with radiotherapy plus ipilimumab. Receptors originate from a human donor with non-small cell lung cancer who had a partial response to radiotherapy plus ipilimumab.

The chain recombines TRBV19 with TRBJ2-1, with 10 bases identical to TRBD2. The ends lost 3 bases at V and 8 bases at J; junction bases unmatched: 7. The germline V gene has CDR1 LNHDA and CDR2 SQIVND (reference sequence). This CDR3 contains 15 residues. CDR3 protein: CASSISAGGYDEQFF. The CDR3 nucleotides read TGTGCCAGTAGTATCTCAGCGGGAGGGTACGATGAGCAGTTCTTC. Full variable domain (rest looked up from reference TRBV19 and TRBJ2-1): DGGITQSPKYLFRKEGQNVTLSCEQNLNHDAMYWYRQDPGQGLRLIYYSQIVNDFQKGDIAEGYSVSREKKESFPLTVTSAQKNPTAFYLCASSISAGGYDEQFFGPGTRLTVL.

V is TRBV5-1 and J is TRBJ2-4; maybe TRBD2 (7 bases). The ends were cut back, 0 bases at V and 1 base at J, with 17 bases in the middle. Looked up from germline, CDR1 is SGHRS and CDR2 is YFSETQ. CDR3 length: 18 amino acids. The CDR3 reads CASSLVAGGLAAKNIQYF. CDR3 coding DNA: TGCGCCAGCAGCTTGGTGGCCGGGGGGCTCGCGGCCAAAAACATTCAGTACTTC.

Here the CDR3 reads CASSTNSRSGTGVRPQHF. The CDR3 DNA is TGTGCCAGTAGTACCAATTCTCGCTCCGGGACAGGGGTTCGACCCCAGCATTTT. The rearrangement links TRBV19 to TRBJ1-5; 10 bases line up with TRBD1. CDR1 is LNHDA, CDR2 SQIVND, per germline (reference sequence). CDR3 length: 18 residues. Trimming cost V 4 bases and J 10 bases; bases outside gene matches: 19.

V and J are TRBV30 and TRBJ2-5; the match to TRBD2 covers 13 bases. The CDR3 contains 16 residues. Germline V gives CDR1 GTSNPN, CDR2 SVGIG (reference sequence). The trim removed 2 bases at V and 4 bases at J, leaving 7 bases unmatched. The CDR3 reads CAWSKGLAGSRETQYF. CDR3 nucleotide sequence: TGTGCCTGGAGTAAGGGACTAGCGGGATCGAGAGAGACCCAGTACTTC.

V is TRBV7-9 and J is TRBJ2-5; no clear D. The V end lost 5 bases, the J end lost 2 bases, and 3 bases lay between the germline ends. The CDR3 sequence is 11 residues long. Germline loops: CDR1 SEHNR, CDR2 FQNEAQ (reference sequence). The CDR3 spells CASSQQETQYF. CDR3 nucleotide sequence: TGTGCCAGCAGCCAACAAGAGACCCAGTACTTC.

This clone has a single count. The chain has TRBV7-3 and TRBJ2-3, with no clear D. From germline, CDR1 is SGHTA and CDR2 FQGTGA. This CDR3 contains 14 residues. V lost 5 bases and J lost 6, with 15 bases in between. CDR3 in DNA: TGTGCCAGCAGCCCCCATGAGAGTTACGATACGCAGTATTTT. It specifies CASSPHESYDTQYF.

The CDR3 sequence: CASSSRDSVFLNGYTF. In nucleotides, the CDR3 is TGTGCCAGCAGCTCCCGGGACAGCGTTTTCTTGAATGGCTACACCTTC. The rearrangement links TRBV13 to TRBJ1-2, with 7 nucleotides matching TRBD1. Germline loops: CDR1 PRHDT, CDR2 FYEKMQ (reference sequence). The CDR3 is 16 residues long. J was trimmed by 6 bases and V by 4 bases; bases with no gene match: 14.

The chain recombines TRBV19 with TRBJ1-3, with D perhaps TRBD1 (6 bases). Trimming stripped 5 bases from V and 4 bases from J, with 12 bases between. The CDR3 runs 14 residues. CDR1 and CDR2 (germline): LNHDA, SQIVND (reference sequence). CDR3 region: CASSPGARGNTIYF. DNA of the CDR3: TGTGCCAGTAGTCCAGGGGCGCGGGGAAACACCATATATTTT.

The chain recombines TRBV5-6 with TRBJ2-3; 7 nucleotides line up with TRBD2. The germline V gene has CDR1 SGHDT and CDR2 YYEEEE. There are 15 residues in the CDR3. With 4 bases clipped from V and 6 bases from J, the junction kept 11 bases outside the gene matches. The CDR3 nucleotides read TGTGCCAGCAGCGAGACCAGCGGGACTGGGGATACGCAGTATTTT. Amino acids: CASSETSGTGDTQYF.

The chain carries TRBV7-2 and TRBJ2-7, with TRBD2 matching 10 bases. V was clipped by 5 bases and J by 2 bases; unmatched bases: 12. The CDR3 spans 17 residues. Germline V gene lookup returns CDR1 SGHTA and CDR2 FQGNSA. This chain's CDR3 is CASSLSPTGTSAYEQYF. DNA for the CDR3: TGTGCCAGCAGCCTGAGCCCGACTGGGACTAGCGCCTACGAGCAGTACTTC.